This T cell receptor beta chain was profiled in a study of blood T cell repertoires in COVID-19 (dated by TCRdb to 2020 to 2021). Concerning the study at large: Samples covering the acute and convalescent phases of COVID-19 were provided by collaborators in the United States, Italy and Spain. The prospective study material was composed of cDNA or gDNA derived from T cells, B-cell-depleted T cells, or PBMCs. Deeply sampled blood TCRbeta repertoires from subjects exposed to, actively infected with, or recovered from COVID-19 were included in the dataset. The repertoires were released in a freely available public database meant as a resource for research on the immune response to SARS-CoV-2. The samples were drawn from two sources: the first 160 participants of the ongoing ImmuneRACE study, and approximately 1,300 subjects contributed by 6 global collaborators. Sample metadata almost always included a de-identified subject ID, COVID-19 status, age in years and sex. Where available, HLA class I and class II types were taken from metadata supplied by the sample provider and were not determined by assay-based typing.

The CDR3, from cysteine to phenylalanine, totals 12 residues. Kept here is only the CDR3 DNA, which spans 36 bases and is read in frame from base 1. The CDR1 and CDR2 encoded by the germline V gene are SGHDT and YYEEEE. The junction shows trimming of 0 bases on V and 6 bases on J, plus 7 bases between the germline ends. Beyond this particular receptor, the publication reports: Clinical and demographic metadata were provided uncurated, with the amount varying by source and participant.

TCRbeta CDR3 regions were amplified from genomic DNA by means of the immunoSEQ Assay, a bias-controlled multiplex PCR. The study's own analysis went as follows. The number of nucleated cells in each sample was estimated from the amplification of reference gene primers within the assay. To quantify the absolute abundance of each unique TCRbeta CDR3 rearrangement, sequence reads were collapsed and filtered. For each sample, productive Simpson clonality was calculated as the square root of Simpson's diversity index across productive rearrangements. The table comes from immuneACCESS by way of TCRdb, which keeps in-frame sequences with V and J called. Part of the clones is missing from these tables; in studies checked, under half for an unresolved V gene and the rest for unknown reasons. The V and J calls and clone size were taken over from that table, and D and trimming were inferred from the DNA. Here the sample has roughly 300,000 clones; about 87% occur a single time. Together, the top ten hold around 8% of the sample.

A second Seattle source provided samples from volunteer blood donors who had recovered from COVID-19. Each collaborating institution followed its own protocols to collect whole blood in K2EDTA tubes. Collaborator samples were shipped for TCRbeta analysis as frozen whole blood, isolated PBMCs, or DNA extracted from either sample type. Comment on this clone: Its antigen remains unidentified. No clone much larger than this one lies a single base away; base qualities are absent.

The receptor comes from a woman between 50 and 59 years old who had recovered from COVID-19. The V and J genes are TRBV5-6 and TRBJ2-7, and perhaps TRBD1 as D gene, on 6 matching bases. The sample comprised peripheral blood. The CDR3 region reads CASSLGGLEQYF. The DNA sequence is as follows: TGTGCCAGCAGCTTGGGGGGGCTCGAGCAGTACTTC.